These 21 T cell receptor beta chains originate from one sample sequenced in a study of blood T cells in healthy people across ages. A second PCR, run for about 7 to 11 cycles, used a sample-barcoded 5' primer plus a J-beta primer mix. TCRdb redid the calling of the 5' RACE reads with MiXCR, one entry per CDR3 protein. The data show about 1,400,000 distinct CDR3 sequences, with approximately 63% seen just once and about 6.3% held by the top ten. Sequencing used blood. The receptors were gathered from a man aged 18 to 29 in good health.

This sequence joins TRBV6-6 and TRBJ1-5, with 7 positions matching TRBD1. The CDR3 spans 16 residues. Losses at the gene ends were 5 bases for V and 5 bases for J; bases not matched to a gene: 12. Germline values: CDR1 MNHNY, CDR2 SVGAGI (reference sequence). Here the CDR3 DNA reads TGTGCCAGCAGTCCGTCGGCGTACAGGGGTGATCAGCCCCAGCATTTT. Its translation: CASSPSAYRGDQPQHF.

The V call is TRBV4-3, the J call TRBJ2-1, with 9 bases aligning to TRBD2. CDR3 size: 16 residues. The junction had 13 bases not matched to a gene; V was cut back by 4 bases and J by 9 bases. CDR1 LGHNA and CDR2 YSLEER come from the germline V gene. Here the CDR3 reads CASSRGSGGGAAEQFF. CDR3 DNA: TGCGCCAGCAGCCGCGGTTCGGGCGGGGGGGCAGCTGAGCAGTTCTTC.

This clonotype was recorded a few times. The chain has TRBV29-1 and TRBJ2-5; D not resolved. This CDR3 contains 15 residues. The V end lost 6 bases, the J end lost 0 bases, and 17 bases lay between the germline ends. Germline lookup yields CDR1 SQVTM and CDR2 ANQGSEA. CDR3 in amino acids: CSVDPEFQYQETQYF. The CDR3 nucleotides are TGCAGCGTGGACCCCGAATTCCAGTACCAAGAGACCCAGTACTTC.

The CDR3 bases are TGTGCCAGCAGCCGGGGCTGCTACGAGCAGTACTTC. Translating gives CASSRGCYEQYF. J is TRBJ2-7 and V is TRBV21-1. TRBV21-1 represents a pseudogene. The CDR3 length is 12 residues.

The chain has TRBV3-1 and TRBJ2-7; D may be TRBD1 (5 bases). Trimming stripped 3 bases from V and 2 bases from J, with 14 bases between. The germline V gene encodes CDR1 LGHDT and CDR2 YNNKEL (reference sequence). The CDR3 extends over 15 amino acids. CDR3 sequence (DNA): TGTGCCAGCAGCCAGGCACAGGTGTATCCCTACGAGCAGTACTTC. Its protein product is CASSQAQVYPYEQYF.

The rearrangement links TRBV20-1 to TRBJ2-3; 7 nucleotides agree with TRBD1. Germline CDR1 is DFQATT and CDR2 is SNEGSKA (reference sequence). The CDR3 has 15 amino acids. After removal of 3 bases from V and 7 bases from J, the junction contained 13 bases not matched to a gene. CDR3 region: CSASPLDRVENTQYF. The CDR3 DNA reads TGCAGTGCTAGCCCCCTTGACAGGGTGGAGAATACGCAGTATTTT.

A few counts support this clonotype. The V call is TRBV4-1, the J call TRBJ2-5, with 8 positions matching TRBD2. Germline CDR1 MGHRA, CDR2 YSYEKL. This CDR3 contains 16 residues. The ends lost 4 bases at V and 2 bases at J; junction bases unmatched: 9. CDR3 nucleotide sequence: TGCGCCAGCAGCCCGCGGCGACTAGCGACACAAGAGACCCAGTACTTC. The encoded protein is CASSPRRLATQETQYF.

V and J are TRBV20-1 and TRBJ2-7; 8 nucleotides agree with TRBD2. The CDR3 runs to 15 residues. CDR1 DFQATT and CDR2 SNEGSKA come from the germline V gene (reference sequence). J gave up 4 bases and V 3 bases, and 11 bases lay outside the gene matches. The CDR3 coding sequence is TGCAGTGCTAGGGACCGGACTAGCACTCAGTACGAGCAGTACTTC. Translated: CSARDRTSTQYEQYF.

In DNA form, the CDR3 reads TGTGCCAGCAGTTACTCTGTTCGACAGGGCTCTAATGAAAAACTGTTTTTT. Translating it yields CASSYSVRQGSNEKLFF. V is TRBV6-6 and J is TRBJ1-4, with 7 positions matching TRBD1. Germline CDR1 MNHNY, CDR2 SVGAGI (reference sequence). Trimming at V came to 0 bases and at J to 3 bases, leaving 7 bases not matched to a gene. The CDR3 extends over 17 amino acids.

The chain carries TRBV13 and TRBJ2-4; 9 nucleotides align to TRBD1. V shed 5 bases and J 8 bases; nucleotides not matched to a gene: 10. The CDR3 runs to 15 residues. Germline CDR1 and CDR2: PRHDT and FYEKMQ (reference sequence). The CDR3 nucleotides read TGTGCCAGCAGCGACCGGGACAGGGTCGGAGACATTCAGTACTTC. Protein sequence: CASSDRDRVGDIQYF.

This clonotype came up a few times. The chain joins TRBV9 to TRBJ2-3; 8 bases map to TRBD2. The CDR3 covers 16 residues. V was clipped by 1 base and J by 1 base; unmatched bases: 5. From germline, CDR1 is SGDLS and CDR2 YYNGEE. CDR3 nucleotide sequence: TGTGCCAGCAGCGTACGAGCGGGAGTAGGCACAGATACGCAGTATTTT. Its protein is CASSVRAGVGTDTQYF.

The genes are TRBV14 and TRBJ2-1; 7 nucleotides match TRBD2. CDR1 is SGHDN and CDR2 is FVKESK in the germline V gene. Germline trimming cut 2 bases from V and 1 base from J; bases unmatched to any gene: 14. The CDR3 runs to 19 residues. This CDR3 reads CASSQRVYVTGGSYNEQFF. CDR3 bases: TGTGCCAGCAGCCAAAGGGTGTACGTGACGGGAGGATCCTACAATGAGCAGTTCTTC.

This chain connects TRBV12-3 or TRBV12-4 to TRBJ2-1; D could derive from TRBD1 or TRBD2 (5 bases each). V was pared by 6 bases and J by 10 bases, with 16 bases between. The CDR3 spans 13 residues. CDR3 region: CASRSPPGAEQFF. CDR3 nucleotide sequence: TGTGCCAGCAGGTCCCCACCCGGGGCGGAGCAGTTCTTC.

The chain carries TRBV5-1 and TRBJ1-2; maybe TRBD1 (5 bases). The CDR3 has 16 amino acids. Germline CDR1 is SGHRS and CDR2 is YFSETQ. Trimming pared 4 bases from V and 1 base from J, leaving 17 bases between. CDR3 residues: CASSPGGSTINYGYTF. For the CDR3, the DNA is TGCGCCAGCAGCCCCGGGGGGTCCACCATTAACTATGGCTACACCTTC.

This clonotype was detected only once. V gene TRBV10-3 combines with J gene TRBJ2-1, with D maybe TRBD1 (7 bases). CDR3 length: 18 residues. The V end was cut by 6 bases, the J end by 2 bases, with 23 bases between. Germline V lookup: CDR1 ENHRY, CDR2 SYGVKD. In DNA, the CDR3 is TGTGCCATCAGCGCGACAGGGCCCCGGAGGACTACCTACAATGAGCAGTTCTTC. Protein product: CAISATGPRRTTYNEQFF.

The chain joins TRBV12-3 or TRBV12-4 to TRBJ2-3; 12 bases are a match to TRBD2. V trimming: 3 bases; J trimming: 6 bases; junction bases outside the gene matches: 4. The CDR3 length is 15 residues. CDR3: CASSLTSGSEDTQYF. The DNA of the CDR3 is TGTGCCAGCAGTTTGACTAGCGGGAGTGAGGATACGCAGTATTTT.

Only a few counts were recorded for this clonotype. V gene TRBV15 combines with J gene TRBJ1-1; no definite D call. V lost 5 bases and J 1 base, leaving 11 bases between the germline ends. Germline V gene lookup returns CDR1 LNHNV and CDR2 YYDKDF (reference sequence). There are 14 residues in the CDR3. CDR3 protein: CATSAPGGNTEAFF. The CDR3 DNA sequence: TGTGCCACCAGCGCTCCCGGCGGGAACACTGAAGCTTTCTTT.

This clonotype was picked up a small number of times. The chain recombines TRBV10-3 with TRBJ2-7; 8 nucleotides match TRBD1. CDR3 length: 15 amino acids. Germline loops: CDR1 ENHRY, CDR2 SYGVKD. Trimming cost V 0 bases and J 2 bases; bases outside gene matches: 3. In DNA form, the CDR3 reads TGTGCCATCAGTGAGTCGGGACAGGAGACCTACGAGCAGTACTTC. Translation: CAISESGQETYEQYF.

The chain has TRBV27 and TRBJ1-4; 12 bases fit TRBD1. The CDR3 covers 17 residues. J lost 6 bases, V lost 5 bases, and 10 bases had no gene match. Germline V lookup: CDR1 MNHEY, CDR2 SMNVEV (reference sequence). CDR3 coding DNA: TGTGCCAGCAGTCGGTTGGGGACAGGGGGCCTTCATGAAAAACTGTTTTTT. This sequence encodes CASSRLGTGGLHEKLFF.

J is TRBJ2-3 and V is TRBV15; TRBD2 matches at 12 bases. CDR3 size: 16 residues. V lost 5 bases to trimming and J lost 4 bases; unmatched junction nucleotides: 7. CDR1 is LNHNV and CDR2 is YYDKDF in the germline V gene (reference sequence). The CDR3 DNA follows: TGTGCCACCAGCCTTAGACTAGCGGGAGCCCCAGATACGCAGTATTTT. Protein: CATSLRLAGAPDTQYF.

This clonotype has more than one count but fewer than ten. CDR3 nucleotide sequence: TGTGCCAGCAGCCAAGGGCAGGGGGCTGGAACCGGGGAGCTGTTTTTT. It translates to CASSQGQGAGTGELFF. This chain links TRBV14 with TRBJ2-2; 8 nucleotides align to TRBD1. The CDR3 runs to 16 residues. V was clipped by 1 base and J by 5 bases; unmatched bases: 6. Per the germline V gene, CDR1 is SGHDN and CDR2 is FVKESK.